The clone carrying this T cell receptor beta chain occurred many times. This CDR3 comprises 12 residues. Trimming stripped 4 bases from V and 1 base from J, with 7 bases between. Germline V gene lookup returns CDR1 SQVTM and CDR2 ANQGSEA. These data belong to a study of T-cell reconstitution after alpha-beta-depleted transplantation in children. Unique molecular identifiers were incorporated during preparation of the TCRbeta library. TCRdb passed the PCR reads through MiXCR, listing each CDR3 protein once. This table has 200,000 to 300,000 distinct CDR3 sequences, 8.2% appearing once. This specimen was PBMCs, mostly from graft donor cells, taken 180 days after TCRalphabeta/CD19-depleted stem cell transplant. The origin of this receptor is a male patient aged 5 to 17 who had a stem cell transplant for acute lymphoblastic leukemia, so the T cells may come from the graft donor. The rearrangement links TRBV29-1 to TRBJ1-1; D is unclear. The CDR3 protein is CSVVGSNTEAFF. CDR3 in DNA: TGCAGCGTTGTAGGGTCGAACACTGAAGCTTTCTTT.